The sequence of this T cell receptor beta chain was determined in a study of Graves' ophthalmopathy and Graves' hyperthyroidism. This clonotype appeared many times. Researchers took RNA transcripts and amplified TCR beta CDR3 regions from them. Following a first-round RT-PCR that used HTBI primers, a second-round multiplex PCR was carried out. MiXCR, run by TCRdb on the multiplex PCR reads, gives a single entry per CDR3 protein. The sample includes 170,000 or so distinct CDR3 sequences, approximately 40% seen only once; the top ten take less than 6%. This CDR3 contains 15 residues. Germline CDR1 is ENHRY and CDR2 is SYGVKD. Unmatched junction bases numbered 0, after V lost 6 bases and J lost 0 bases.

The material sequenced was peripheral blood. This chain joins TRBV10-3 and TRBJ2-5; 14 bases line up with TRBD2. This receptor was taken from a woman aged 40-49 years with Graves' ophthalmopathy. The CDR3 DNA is TGTGCCATCAGGACTAGCGGGGGGGACCAAGAGACCCAGTACTTC. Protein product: CAIRTSGGDQETQYF.